The 8 T cell receptor beta chains below all came from one sample that was sequenced in a study of cytomegalovirus exposure and HLA in healthy donors. Researchers ran the PCR with 60 Vbeta and 13 Jbeta primers. Profiling relied on immunoSEQ multiplex PCR, and the TCRdb table lists in-frame clones only, not all of them. The sample carries under 200,000 clones, over 70% recorded once. Material: PBMCs. Receptors originate from a woman aged 25 to 39 in good health and CMV-seronegative.

The V gene is TRBV5-1, the J gene TRBJ1-4, with D possibly being TRBD1 (6 bases). CDR1 is SGHRS, CDR2 YFSETQ, per germline. Trimming pared 0 bases from V and 3 bases from J, leaving 15 bases between. The CDR3 has 17 amino acids. The CDR3 nucleotides are TGCGCCAGCAGCTTGGGGGGGCGGTATTTGCCTAATGAAAAACTGTTTTTT. Its translation: CASSLGGRYLPNEKLFF.

This sequence joins TRBV27 and TRBJ2-1, with 9 nucleotides matching TRBD2. CDR1 is MNHEY and CDR2 is SMNVEV in the germline V gene (reference sequence). The CDR3 runs to 16 residues. The V segment lost 1 base and the J segment 7 bases; nucleotides outside the gene matches: 8. CDR3 DNA sequence: TGTGCCAGCAGTTTATGGGGGGGGACTAGCCGTAATGAGCAGTTCTTC. Residues: CASSLWGGTSRNEQFF.

This clone occurred a few times. V gene TRBV5-6 combines with J gene TRBJ2-7, with a tentative D call TRBD2 (6 bases). Trimming stripped 4 bases from V and 1 base from J, with 12 bases between. The germline V gene has CDR1 SGHDT and CDR2 YYEEEE. This CDR3 region has 14 residues. This CDR3 reads CASSEAGISYEQYF. CDR3 DNA: TGTGCCAGCAGCGAGGCGGGAATTTCCTACGAGCAGTACTTC. Drawing the rest from reference TRBV5-6 and TRBJ2-7, the complete variable domain is DAGVTQSPTHLIKTRGQQVTLRCSPKSGHDTVSWYQQALGQGPQFIFQYYEEEERQRGNFPDRFSGHQFPNYSSELNVNALLLGDSALYLCASSEAGISYEQYFGPGTRLTVT.

This chain links TRBV5-1 with TRBJ1-5; no definite D call. Germline V gives CDR1 SGHRS, CDR2 YFSETQ. The CDR3 is made up of 15 amino acids. V was shortened by 3 bases and J by 3 bases, with 13 bases between the two germline ends. In DNA, the CDR3 is TGCGCCAGCAGCTCTATGGACTCCTACAATCAGCCCCAGCATTTT. Protein sequence: CASSSMDSYNQPQHF.

This clone has more than one count but fewer than ten. This chain joins TRBV5-8 and TRBJ1-4, with 8 bases aligning to TRBD1. With V trimmed by 4 bases and J by 7 bases, 12 bases remained unmatched. Looked up from germline, CDR1 is SGHTS and CDR2 is YDEGEE. The CDR3 has 16 residues. The CDR3 coding sequence is TGTGCCAGCAGCCTTACCGACAGGGGCGCACTTGAAAAACTGTTTTTT. Protein product: CASSLTDRGALEKLFF.

This chain uses TRBV7-3 with TRBJ2-3; 7 bases match TRBD2. Germline lookup yields CDR1 SGHTA and CDR2 FQGTGA. The CDR3 contains 15 residues. With 5 bases clipped from V and 6 bases from J, the junction kept 11 bases outside the gene matches. CDR3 sequence (DNA): TGTGCCAGCAGCCTTACTCCGACTAGCTTTGATACGCAGTATTTT. Translating it yields CASSLTPTSFDTQYF.

This clone has a handful of counts. The V gene is TRBV2, the J gene TRBJ2-7; D might be TRBD2 (5 bases). The V and J ends lost 11 bases and 0 bases respectively, with 17 bases between them. The CDR3 runs to 14 residues. Germline CDR1 reads SNHLY; CDR2 reads FYNNEI. Here the CDR3 reads CAGDAGSSSYEQYF. The CDR3 region has the DNA TGTGCCGGCGATGCGGGCAGTAGCTCCTACGAGCAGTACTTC.

The J gene is TRBJ1-3, the V gene TRBV10-3, with a weak D call TRBD1 (5 bases). The CDR3 is made up of 16 amino acids. V lost 6 bases and J 0 bases, leaving 15 bases between the germline ends. Looked up from germline, CDR1 is ENHRY and CDR2 is SYGVKD. CDR3 region: CAISDPRTRSGNTIYF. For the CDR3, the DNA is TGTGCCATCAGCGATCCACGGACACGCTCTGGAAACACCATATATTTT.